This T cell receptor (beta chain) was sequenced in a study of T cell responses to AZD1222 COVID-19 vaccine. Study overall: Second doses that came at about 4 or about 12 weeks were put together.

On this clone itself: Its antigen is unknown.

Study-wide results and limits: Researchers took repertoire samples only after the peak T cell response had come. Regions 160-218 and 743-854 dominated among vaccine-associated CD4 TCRs spanning spike.

Profiling relied on immunoSEQ multiplex PCR, and the TCRdb table lists in-frame clones only, not all of them. Of 100,000 to 150,000 clones in the sample, around 92% were seen once. Sequencing used peripheral blood, obtained on day 0 of AZD1222 vaccination. The TCR sequence derives from an adult in good health.

For the CDR3, the DNA is TGTGCCAGCAGCTTGGTAGGGGGAAACACCATATATTTT. Its translation is CASSLVGGNTIYF. J is TRBJ1-3 and V is TRBV5-4; the D is unclear. V lost 0 bases and J lost 4, with 5 bases in between. Germline V gives CDR1 SGHNT, CDR2 YYREEE (reference sequence). The CDR3 consists of 13 residues.